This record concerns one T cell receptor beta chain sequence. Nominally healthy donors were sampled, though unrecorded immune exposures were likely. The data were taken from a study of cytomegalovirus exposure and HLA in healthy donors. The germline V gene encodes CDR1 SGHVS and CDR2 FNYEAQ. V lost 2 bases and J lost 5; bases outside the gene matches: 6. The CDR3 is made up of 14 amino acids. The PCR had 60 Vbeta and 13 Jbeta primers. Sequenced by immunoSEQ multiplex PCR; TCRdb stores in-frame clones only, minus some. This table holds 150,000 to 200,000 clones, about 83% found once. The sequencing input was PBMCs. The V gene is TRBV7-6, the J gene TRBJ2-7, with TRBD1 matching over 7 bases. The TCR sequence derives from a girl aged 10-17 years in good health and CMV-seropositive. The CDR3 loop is CASSLRQGGDEQYF. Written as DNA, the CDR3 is TGTGCCAGCAGCTTAAGACAGGGTGGAGACGAGCAGTACTTC.